This T cell receptor beta chain was found in a study of neurological immune-mediated disorders. There are many counts of this clonotype. Its antigen is not known. Germline values: CDR1 DFQATT, CDR2 SNEGSKA (reference sequence). CDR3 length: 15 residues. V shed 3 bases and J 6 bases; nucleotides not matched to a gene: 7. Template-switch 5'RACE cDNA synthesis added a 10-nucleotide unique molecular identifier. Over 180 million TCR-beta sequences from 15-18 subjects were obtained in each sequencing run. Each CDR3 protein is one row after TCRdb ran MiXCR on the 5' RACE reads. The sample gives tens of thousands of distinct CDR3 sequences, roughly 18% of which show up once; approximately 15% is in the top ten. Findings and limits, study-wide: Expanded clones shared no CDR3 amino acid sequences across subjects, suggesting private repertoires in all groups. HTLV-1-associated myelopathy showed the most TCR clonal expansion; multiple sclerosis the least, below healthy controls.

The specimen sequenced was PBMCs. The V call is TRBV20-1, the J call TRBJ2-1, with 11 bases that match TRBD2. The TCR was taken from a woman aged 40-49 years in good health. The CDR3 nucleotides are TGCAGTGCTAGTTTTAGCGGGGGGGCAGGCAATGAGCAGTTCTTC. Translating it yields CSASFSGGAGNEQFF.